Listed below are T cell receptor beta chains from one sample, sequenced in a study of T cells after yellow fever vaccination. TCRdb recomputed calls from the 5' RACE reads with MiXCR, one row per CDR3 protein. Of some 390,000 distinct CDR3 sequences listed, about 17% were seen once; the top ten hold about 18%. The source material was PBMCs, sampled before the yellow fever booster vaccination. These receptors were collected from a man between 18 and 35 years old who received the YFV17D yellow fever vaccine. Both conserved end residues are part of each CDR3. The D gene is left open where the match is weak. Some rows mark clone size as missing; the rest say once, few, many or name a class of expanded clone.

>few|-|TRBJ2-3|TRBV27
TGTGCCAGCAGTTTATATGGGGGAGCTACAGATACGCAGTATTTT
CASSLYGGATDTQYF
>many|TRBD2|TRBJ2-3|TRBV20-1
TGCAGTGCTAGGATTAGCGGGGGGTGGGCAGATACGCAGTATTTT
CSARISGGWADTQYF
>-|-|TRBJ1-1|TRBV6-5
TGTGCCAGCAGTTACTTAGATTATTCGGGGACTGAAGCTTTCTTT
CASSYLDYSGTEAFF
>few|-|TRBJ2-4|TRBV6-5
TGTGCCAGCAGTTACTCAGTATCTGGGCAGGGGTTAGCCAAAAACATTCAGTACTTC
CASSYSVSGQGLAKNIQYF
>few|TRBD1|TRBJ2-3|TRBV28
TGTGCCAGCAGTTTACAGGGGGCTGGGTCAGATACGCAGTATTTT
CASSLQGAGSDTQYF
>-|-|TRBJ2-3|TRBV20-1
TGCAGTGCTAGGGGGGGCACTAACACAGATACGCAGTATTTT
CSARGGTNTDTQYF
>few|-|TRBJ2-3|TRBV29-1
TGCAGCGTTGAAATCGGCGGAGTCACAGATACGCAGTATTTT
CSVEIGGVTDTQYF
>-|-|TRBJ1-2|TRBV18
TGTGCCAGCTCACCACCGAACAGACTAGCTATCTATGGCTACTCCTTC
CASSPPNRLAIYGYSF
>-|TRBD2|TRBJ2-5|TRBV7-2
TGTGCCAGCAGCTTAGGGACTAGCCGGGAGACCCAGTACTTC
CASSLGTSRETQYF
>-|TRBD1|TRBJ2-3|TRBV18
TGTGCCAGCTCACCCCCGGGACAGGGGGCCGGCGCAGATACGCAGTATTTT
CASSPPGQGAGADTQYF
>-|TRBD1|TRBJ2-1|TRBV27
TGTGCCAGCAGTTTGTCCGGGACAGCAAGGAATGAGCAGTTCTTC
CASSLSGTARNEQFF
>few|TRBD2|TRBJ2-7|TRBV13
TGTGCCACCAGGACTAGCGGGGGCGCCTACGAGCAGTACTTC
CATRTSGGAYEQYF
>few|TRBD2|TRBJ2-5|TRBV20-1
TGCAGTGCTATAGCGGGGGGGCCGGGAGAGACCCAGTACTTC
CSAIAGGPGETQYF
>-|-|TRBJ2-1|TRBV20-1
TGCAGTGCTACTCGAGCGAGTGAGCAGTTCTTC
CSATRASEQFF
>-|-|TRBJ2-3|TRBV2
TGTGCCAGCAGAGCACTAGATACGCAGTATTTT
CASRALDTQYF
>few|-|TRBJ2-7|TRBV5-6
TGTGCCAGCAGCCGGGACCCAGATGGAGCCTACGAGCAGTACTTC
CASSRDPDGAYEQYF
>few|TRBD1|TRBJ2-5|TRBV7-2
TGTGCCGTGTCTCAGACAGGGGGCAGAGAGACCCAGTACTTC
CAVSQTGGRETQYF
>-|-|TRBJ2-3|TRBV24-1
TGTGCCACCAGTGATTTGCTTGCGGAGGCGCAGTATTTT
CATSDLLAEAQYF
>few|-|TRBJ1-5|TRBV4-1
TGCGCCAGCAGCCAAGATTGGATTAGCAATCAGCCCCAGCATTTT
CASSQDWISNQPQHF
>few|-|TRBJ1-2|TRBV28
TGTGCCAGTCTAGGGGACAACTATGGCTACACCTTC
CASLGDNYGYTF
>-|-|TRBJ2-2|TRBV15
TGTGCCACCAGCAGAGTGCAGGGTTACACCGGGGAGCTGTTTTTT
CATSRVQGYTGELFF
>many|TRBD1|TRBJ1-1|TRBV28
TGTGCCAGCCGAGTTACCGGGACAGGGGGACTTTCAACTGAAGCTTTCTTT
CASRVTGTGGLSTEAFF